This is a list of T cell receptor beta chains from one sample in a study of blood T cells in healthy people across ages. One entry per CDR3 protein, called by TCRdb with MiXCR from the 5' RACE reads. This sample yields roughly 730,000 distinct CDR3 sequences, of which roughly three fifths are seen a single time; approximately 24% belongs to the top ten. The sequenced material came from blood. Receptors were obtained from a man aged 35-49 years in good health. Each CDR3 is given with its conserved first and last residue. The order of the fields is J gene, clone size, D gene, V gene, CDR3 DNA, CDR3 protein. A D gene is named only where the DNA matches it firmly. The listing skips clone size in some rows; elsewhere it reads once, few, many or a size class.

>TRBJ1-4|once|-|TRBV9
TGTGCCAGCAGCGTAGGGGGCCTTAATGAAAAACTGTTTTTT
CASSVGGLNEKLFF
>TRBJ1-1|-|-|TRBV6-6
TGTGCCAGCAGTTACGAGGGGCGACAGAACACTGAAGCTTTCTTT
CASSYEGRQNTEAFF
>TRBJ2-3|-|TRBD2|TRBV28
TGTGCCAGCAACCACCCTAGCGGGAGGGCGGCAGATACGCAGTATTTT
CASNHPSGRAADTQYF
>TRBJ1-1|-|-|TRBV7-9
TGTGCCAGCAGCCGAATACAAGTAGTTGAAGCTTTCTTT
CASSRIQVVEAFF
>TRBJ2-7|once|TRBD1|TRBV6-6
TGTGCCAGCAGTTACTCGTCAGGGACAGGAGAGTCCTACGAGCAGTACTTC
CASSYSSGTGESYEQYF
>TRBJ1-6|-|-|TRBV9
TGTGCCAGCAGCGTGTCCGACGGGGGGCGGAATTCACCCCTCCACTTT
CASSVSDGGRNSPLHF
>TRBJ2-1|few|TRBD1|TRBV11-2
TGTGCCAGCCGAAGGCCGGGACAGGTAAGGGAGCAGTTCTTC
CASRRPGQVREQFF
>TRBJ1-5|-|-|TRBV29-1
TGCAGCGTTGGAGGGGGGAAGGGTAGCAATCAGCCCCAGCATTTT
CSVGGGKGSNQPQHF
>TRBJ2-2|-|-|TRBV14
TGTGCCAGCAGCCAAGATGTGACCGGGGAGCTGTTTTTT
CASSQDVTGELFF
>TRBJ2-1|-|TRBD2|TRBV6-2/TRBV6-3
TGTGCCAGCAGGCCCTGGTCGGGCACGGGAAGGTCTATCGGTACTAGCGGGAGGGCCATTGAGCAGTTCTTC
CASRPWSGTGRSIGTSGRAIEQFF
>TRBJ2-3|-|-|TRBV14
TGTGCCAGCAGCCGAGGCCCATTCGGGGGGCGATTTTCCTACACAGATACGCAGTATTTT
CASSRGPFGGRFSYTDTQYF
>TRBJ2-3|many|TRBD2|TRBV4-2
TGTGCCAGCAGCCCCCGACTAGCGGGTCCCCCAGATACGCAGTATTTT
CASSPRLAGPPDTQYF
>TRBJ1-6|-|-|TRBV6-5
TGTGCCAGCAGCCGGGGAGGGAATAATTCACCCCTCCACTTT
CASSRGGNNSPLHF
>TRBJ2-4|few|-|TRBV11-2
TGTGCCAGCAGCTTTTTGTTGGGCAAAAACATTCAGTACTTC
CASSFLLGKNIQYF
>TRBJ2-4|-|-|TRBV12-3/TRBV12-4
TGTGCCAGCAGTTGGAGTGAAAGAAGGAACATTCAGTACTTC
CASSWSERRNIQYF
>TRBJ2-1|-|TRBD2|TRBV7-2
TGTGCCAGCAGCTCTAGGGGACTAGCGGGAGGTTACAATGAGCAGTTCTTC
CASSSRGLAGGYNEQFF
>TRBJ2-6|once|-|TRBV7-3
TGTGCCAGCAGCTTTGTCCCCTCTGGGGCCAACGTCCTGACTTTC
CASSFVPSGANVLTF
>TRBJ2-1|-|TRBD2|TRBV7-2
TGTGCCAGCAGCTTAGTGGATCTAGCGGGAGTTACTGAGCAGTTCTTC
CASSLVDLAGVTEQFF
>TRBJ2-5|-|TRBD1|TRBV20-1
TGCAGTGCTAGAGATCTGTTGGGACAGGTGGAGACCCAGTACTTC
CSARDLLGQVETQYF
>TRBJ2-1|-|TRBD2|TRBV5-1
TGCGCCAGCAGCCCTTCGGGACTAGCGGGAGACGGTGAGCAGTTCTTC
CASSPSGLAGDGEQFF
>TRBJ2-5|-|TRBD2|TRBV7-8
TGTGCCAGCAGCAGACTAGCGGGAGGGACTGGACGCGAGACCCAGTACTTC
CASSRLAGGTGRETQYF
>TRBJ2-7|-|-|TRBV29-1
TGCAGCGTTGGAGGAACTCAGGGCGGCTACGAGCAGTACTTC
CSVGGTQGGYEQYF
>TRBJ2-7|-|-|TRBV9
TGTGCCAGCAGCGTAGACCCTGGTTCCGAGCAGTACTTC
CASSVDPGSEQYF
>TRBJ1-1|-|-|TRBV20-1
TGCAGTGCTAGAGATCGCAGGCTTTACATGAACACTGAAGCTTTCTTT
CSARDRRLYMNTEAFF
>TRBJ2-1|-|TRBD1|TRBV7-2
TGTGCCAGCAGCGTAGACAGGGGCTCCTACAATGAGCAGTTCTTC
CASSVDRGSYNEQFF
>TRBJ2-7|-|-|TRBV12-3/TRBV12-4
TGTGCCAGCAGTTTAAACGTCCACGAGCAGTACTTC
CASSLNVHEQYF
>TRBJ2-1|-|-|TRBV4-2
TGTGCCAGCAGCTCGGACAGAGACAGCGCCTACGAGCAGTTCTTC
CASSSDRDSAYEQFF
>TRBJ2-5|few|-|TRBV9
TGTGCCAGCAGCGTTTCCCCGACTAGAGAAGAGACCCAGTACTTC
CASSVSPTREETQYF
>TRBJ2-1|-|-|TRBV4-3
TGCGCCAGCAGCCGAGATTTCAGGGCTAATGAGCAGTTCTTC
CASSRDFRANEQFF
>TRBJ1-2|few|-|TRBV12-3/TRBV12-4
TGTGCCAGCAGTTTAGCTGTCCAGGGTGGCTATGGCTACACCTTC
CASSLAVQGGYGYTF
>TRBJ2-3|-|-|TRBV4-1
TGCGCCAGCAGCCAAGGCGCAGGTCCTAGCACAGATACGCAGTATTTT
CASSQGAGPSTDTQYF
>TRBJ2-5|few|-|TRBV7-2
TGTGCCAGCAGCTCCTTTAAGGGGGCGGGGGAGACCCAGTACTTC
CASSSFKGAGETQYF
>TRBJ2-7|-|-|TRBV10-2
TGCGCCAGCAGTGAAACGGAAACCTACGAGCAGTACTTC
CASSETETYEQYF
>TRBJ1-4|once|TRBD1|TRBV6-6
TGTGCCAGCAGTTACTTCTCGGACAGGGGCCTCTTAAAACTGTTTTTT
CASSYFSDRGLLKLFF
>TRBJ2-1|-|-|TRBV29-1
TGCAGCGTTGAAGTTGGGGGTCCCGCAGATTACAATGGGCAGTTCTTC
CSVEVGGPADYNGQFF
>TRBJ2-3|-|TRBD2|TRBV7-2
TGTGCCAGCAGCTTAGTTGGGGGGACTAGCGGCACAGATACGCAGTATTTT
CASSLVGGTSGTDTQYF